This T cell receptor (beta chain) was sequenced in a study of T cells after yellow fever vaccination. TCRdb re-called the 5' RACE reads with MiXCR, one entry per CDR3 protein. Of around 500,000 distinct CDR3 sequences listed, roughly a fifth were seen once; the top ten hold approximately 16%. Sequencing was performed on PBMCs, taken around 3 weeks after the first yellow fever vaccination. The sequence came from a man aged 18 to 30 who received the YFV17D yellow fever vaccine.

The CDR3 loop reads CASSERGGAVKYF. For the CDR3, the DNA is TGTGCCAGCAGCGAGCGGGGGGGGGCAGTGAAGTATTTT. V gene TRBV11-1 combines with J gene TRBJ2-3; TRBD2 aligns across 10 bases. The CDR3 has 13 residues. V lost 5 bases, J lost 13 bases, and 9 bases stayed unmatched. Looked up from germline, CDR1 is SGHAT and CDR2 is FQDESV (reference sequence).